The 12 T cell receptor beta chains below come from one sample, sequenced in a study of T-cell reconstitution after alpha-beta-depleted transplantation in children (dated by TCRdb to about 2016). The library was generated by PCR. The listed sequencing device is Illumina HiSeq 2500. To normalize quantification of the TCRbeta repertoire, the TCR libraries were built with molecular barcoding that relied on unique molecular identifiers. Starting from the raw public reads, TCRdb applied fastp trimming at Q25, assembled clones with MiXCR and retained in-frame beta chains. Duplicate CDR3 protein sequences are folded into a single record with the most common DNA and genes. The table for this sample lists 280,000 or so distinct CDR3 sequences; approximately 10% of them were counted only once. Roughly a quarter of the sample belongs to the ten largest clones. In the paper's terms, the treatment or condition label means: allogeneic hematopoietic cell transplantation with graft depleted of TCRalphabeta T cells and CD19 B cells.

The starting material was peripheral blood, obtained 180 days after TCRalphabeta/CD19-depleted stem cell transplant. Every receptor here comes from a male patient under 10 years old who had a stem cell transplant for chronic granulomatous disease, so the T cells may come from the graft donor.

In this sample, this clonotype turned up many times. The chain employs TRBV12-3 or TRBV12-4 and TRBJ2-5, with TRBD2 matching 9 bases. The CDR3 runs to 15 residues. Trimming at V came to 6 bases and at J to 5 bases, leaving 10 bases not matched to a gene. CDR3 in amino acids: CASRTGTSIGETQYF. The CDR3 DNA is TGTGCCAGCAGAACCGGGACTAGCATTGGGGAGACCCAGTACTTC.

This clonotype came up many times. J is TRBJ2-5 and V is TRBV20-1; 15 bases map to TRBD2. The CDR3 is 16 residues long. The ends lost 5 bases at V and 4 bases at J; junction bases unmatched: 8. Germline-derived CDR1 and CDR2 are DFQATT and SNEGSKA (reference sequence). CDR3 loop: CSAPGLAGGGGETQYF. In nucleotides, the CDR3 is TGCAGTGCTCCGGGACTAGCGGGGGGCGGGGGAGAGACCCAGTACTTC.

This clonotype was seen ten or more times. The chain uses TRBV7-8 and TRBJ2-2, with D possibly matching TRBD1 (6 bases). Trimming cost V 5 bases and J 3 bases, with 13 bases left between them. The CDR3 loop spans 15 amino acids. Germline loops: CDR1 SGHVS, CDR2 FQNEAQ. The CDR3 here is CASSGHRVDTGELFF. DNA for the CDR3: TGTGCCAGCAGCGGACACAGGGTGGACACCGGGGAGCTGTTTTTT.

The sample holds a few counts of this clonotype. The gene calls are TRBV27 and TRBJ1-5; no reliable D call. Germline lookup yields CDR1 MNHEY and CDR2 SMNVEV (reference sequence). The CDR3 has 15 amino acids. V lost 2 bases to trimming and J lost 0 bases, with 8 bases between them. The CDR3 DNA is TGTGCCAGCAGTTTACGAGCAGATAGCAATCAGCCCCAGCATTTT. Translation: CASSLRADSNQPQHF.

A note on this clonotype: A read error is possible here, since a much larger clone lies one base away. This rearrangement joins TRBV20-1 to TRBJ2-7; TRBD1 agrees at 7 bases. Germline V gives CDR1 DFQATT, CDR2 SNEGSKA (reference sequence). The CDR3 has 16 amino acids. Germline trimming cut 0 bases from V and 2 bases from J; bases unmatched to any gene: 10. CDR3 amino acids: CSARDCDRAETYEQYF. DNA for the CDR3: TGCAGTGCTAGAGATTGTGACAGGGCCGAAACCTACGAGCAGTACTTC.

Worth noting for this clonotype: A much larger clonotype is one base distant, so this may be a read error. The chain employs TRBV12-3 or TRBV12-4 and TRBJ1-1; maybe TRBD1 (5 bases). This CDR3 has 14 residues. V was shortened by 3 bases and J by 7 bases, with 15 bases between the two germline ends. This CDR3 reads CASSFSRVGIEAFF. The CDR3 region has the DNA TGTGCCAGCAGTTTCTCCAGGGTGGGCATTGAAGCTTTCTTT.

With respect to this clonotype: This may stem from a read error, because a much larger clone lies one nucleotide away. In DNA form, the CDR3 reads TGTGCCAGCAGTGACCCCCGCAGGGATCAGCCCCAGCAGTTT. Protein product: CASSDPRRDQPQQF. The rearrangement links TRBV6-1 to TRBJ1-5, with a tentative D call TRBD1 (5 bases). This CDR3 contains 14 residues. The germline V gene encodes CDR1 MNHNS and CDR2 SASEGT.

In this sample, this clonotype turned up many times. The rearrangement joins TRBV29-1 to TRBJ2-1; maybe TRBD2 (6 bases). Trimming removed 7 bases from V and 5 bases from J, with 24 bases in between. Germline-derived CDR1 and CDR2 are SQVTM and ANQGSEA. The CDR3 covers 16 residues. CDR3 DNA: TGCAGCGCATGGGGGGAAATCCTAGACACACACAATGAGCAGTTCTTC. Amino acids: CSAWGEILDTHNEQFF.

This clonotype was picked up many times. V gene TRBV27 combines with J gene TRBJ2-1; TRBD2 matches 7 bases. From germline, CDR1 is MNHEY and CDR2 SMNVEV (reference sequence). The CDR3 is made up of 16 amino acids. V trimming: 5 bases; J trimming: 3 bases; junction bases outside the gene matches: 10. The CDR3 here is CASSIHSGLSYNEQFF. DNA of the CDR3: TGTGCCAGCAGTATTCATAGCGGGCTAAGCTACAATGAGCAGTTCTTC.

As to this clonotype: Being one base from a much bigger clone, this may be a read error. The chain couples TRBV12-3 or TRBV12-4 to TRBJ1-2; D unresolved. This CDR3 contains 12 residues. The CDR3 coding sequence is TGTGTCAGCAGTAAAGGGTTTTATGGCTACACCTTC. Residues: CVSSKGFYGYTF.

In this sample, this clonotype turned up once. The V and J genes are TRBV18 and TRBJ1-1; D is undetermined. This CDR3 is built from 13 residues. V was pared by 3 bases and J by 1 base, with 6 bases between. Per germline, CDR1 KGHSH and CDR2 LQKENI. CDR3 loop: CASSPYRNTEAFF. CDR3 DNA sequence: TGTGCCAGCTCACCTTACAGGAACACTGAAGCTTTCTTT.

This clonotype was counted ten times or more. This rearrangement joins TRBV7-6 to TRBJ2-6, with 8 bases lining up with TRBD1. With 6 bases clipped from V and 0 bases from J, the junction kept 4 bases outside the gene matches. This CDR3 has 16 residues. Looked up from germline, CDR1 is SGHVS and CDR2 is FNYEAQ. In nucleotides, the CDR3 is TGTGCCAGCAGTACCACAGGGGGCTCTGGGGCCAACGTCCTGACTTTC. Translation: CASSTTGGSGANVLTF.